The sequence of this T cell receptor (beta chain) was determined in a study of B cell selection in AIRE deficiency. Study findings and constraints: Shared Treg sequences had shorter CDR3s, biased toward rearrangements with few non-templated insertions. Patient Tconv cells held about 28% of Treg sequences shared by healthy donors. Of over 3,500 shared Treg TCRbeta sequences, under 35% were healthy-only, around 9.3% patient-only.

Per the original data handling: Around 5x10^4 patient and 9.4x10^4 or so healthy donor TCRbeta sequences came from Tregs. Assay: immunoSEQ multiplex PCR; the TCRdb copy retains only in-frame clones and omits some. The V and J calls and clone size were taken over from that table, and D and trimming were inferred from the DNA. The table lists about 18,000 clones, 93% of them singletons. V was clipped by 7 bases and J by 7 bases; unmatched bases: 4. This CDR3 has 14 amino acids. Germline V gene lookup returns CDR1 MNHNS and CDR2 SASEGT. On this clone: Its antigen is not identified.

Sorted regulatory T cells were CD4-positive, CD25-high and CD127-low or negative. This clonotype was sampled from a human donor in good health. The material sequenced was CD4+CD25+ Tregs sorted from PBMCs. V is TRBV6-1 and J is TRBJ1-6, with 10 bases aligning to TRBD1. Here the CDR3 reads CASNRDRGNSPLHF. In DNA, the CDR3 is TGTGCCAGCAACCGGGACAGGGGAAATTCACCCCTCCACTTT.